These 5 T cell receptor beta chains were sequenced from one sample in a study of radiation and T cells in renal cell carcinoma. As for time point: blood 4 weeks post-SBRT, at nephrectomy. Stated treatment: 15 Gy SBRT to primary tumor, nephrectomy 4 weeks later. Profiled with immunoSEQ multiplex PCR; TCRdb holds only in-frame clones, not every one. This sample has under 100,000 clones, with around 81% found just once. Sequenced material: blood, taken from a patient whose treatment included radiotherapy and nephrectomy. The receptors derive from a man between 50 and 59 years old with renal cell carcinoma.

The genes are TRBV18 and TRBJ2-5; 8 bases are a match to TRBD1. The CDR3 contains 14 residues. Germline trimming cut 4 bases from V and 5 bases from J; bases unmatched to any gene: 6. In germline, CDR1 is KGHSH, CDR2 LQKENI. CDR3 protein: CASSRNRGMETQYF. The CDR3 DNA reads TGTGCCAGCTCACGGAACAGGGGGATGGAGACCCAGTACTTC.

This clone has just a few counts. The chain uses TRBV11-1 and TRBJ1-6, with 8 bases lining up with TRBD1. Germline V lookup: CDR1 SGHAT, CDR2 FQDESV (reference sequence). The CDR3 totals 16 residues. With 3 bases clipped from V and 10 bases from J, the junction kept 11 bases outside the gene matches. The CDR3: CASSFWGDRGSSPLHF. The CDR3 nucleotides read TGTGCCAGCAGCTTTTGGGGCGACAGGGGAAGCTCACCCCTCCACTTT.

The rearrangement uses TRBV7-9 and TRBJ2-7, with 9 bases that match TRBD1. This CDR3 is built from 15 residues. V shed 4 bases and J 2 bases; nucleotides not matched to a gene: 6. The germline V gene has CDR1 SEHNR and CDR2 FQNEAQ (reference sequence). CDR3 region: CASSSPGQGAYEQYF. The DNA of the CDR3 is TGTGCCAGCAGCTCACCGGGACAGGGTGCCTACGAGCAGTACTTC.

The V and J genes are TRBV2 and TRBJ1-3; D ambiguous. V was trimmed by 6 bases and J by 0 bases, leaving 12 bases between them. CDR1 and CDR2 from the germline V gene are SNHLY and FYNNEI. The CDR3 is 15 residues long. CDR3 nucleotide sequence: TGTGCCAGCAGACCTAGGGAAACCTCTGGAAACACCATATATTTT. It specifies CASRPRETSGNTIYF. The entire variable domain, with the rest obtained from reference TRBV2 and TRBJ1-3, is as follows: EPEVTQTPSHQVTQMGQEVILRCVPISNHLYFYWYRQILGQKVEFLVSFYNNEISEKSEIFDDQFSVERPDGSNFTLKIRSTKLEDSAMYFCASRPRETSGNTIYFGEGSWLTVV.

The chain combines TRBV5-1 with TRBJ2-2, with 8 bases aligning to TRBD2. CDR3 length: 16 residues. V was pared by 7 bases and J by 5 bases, with 13 bases of the junction left unmatched. Germline V gene sequence: CDR1 SGHRS, CDR2 YFSETQ. CDR3 region: CASGLGAGVETGELFF. As DNA, the CDR3 is TGCGCCAGCGGGTTAGGAGCGGGAGTTGAGACCGGGGAGCTGTTTTTT.